The clone carrying this T cell receptor (beta chain) came up many times. Antigen unknown. This sample was included in a study of human T cells and chemical hapten exposure. The study's findings and limits: Expanded TCR sets contained significantly more large CDR3 similarity clusters than controls. Those TCRs sitting above 1 in 1000 frequency stayed the same with DPC sensitization.

The time point was: pre-sensitization, week 0. The treatment is: therapeutic diphenylcyclopropenone sensitization with weekly scalp DPC. Trimming took 3 bases from V and 7 from J; bases not matched to a gene: 7. Germline values: CDR1 SGDLS, CDR2 YYNGEE. The CDR3 extends over 14 amino acids. A single record per CDR3 protein comes from TCRdb applying MiXCR to the RACE reads. The sample has a few hundred thousand distinct CDR3 sequences; about 5.4% are singletons. Sample: whole blood, taken in connection with sensitization to the hapten diphenylcyclopropenone (DPC). This receptor was identified in a woman aged 18-29 years with alopecia areata. Some clones in this sample may be carry-over from other donors' samples. The chain links TRBV9 to TRBJ2-1; TRBD2 agrees at 7 bases. The CDR3 sequence is CASSGEAGKNEQFF. The CDR3 DNA reads as TGTGCCAGCAGCGGGGAAGCGGGGAAAAATGAGCAGTTCTTC.